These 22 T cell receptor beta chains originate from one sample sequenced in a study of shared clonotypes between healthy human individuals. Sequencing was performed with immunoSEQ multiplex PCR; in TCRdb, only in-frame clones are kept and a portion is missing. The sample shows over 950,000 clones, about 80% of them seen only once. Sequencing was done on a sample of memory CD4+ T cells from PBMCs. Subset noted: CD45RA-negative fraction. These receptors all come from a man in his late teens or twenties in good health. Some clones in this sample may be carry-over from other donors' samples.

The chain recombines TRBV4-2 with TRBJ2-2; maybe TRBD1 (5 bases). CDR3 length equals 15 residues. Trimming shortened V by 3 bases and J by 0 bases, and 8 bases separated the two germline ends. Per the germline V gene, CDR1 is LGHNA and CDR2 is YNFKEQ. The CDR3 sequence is CASSQDTTNTGELFF. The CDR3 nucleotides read TGTGCCAGCAGCCAGGACACGACGAACACCGGGGAGCTGTTTTTT.

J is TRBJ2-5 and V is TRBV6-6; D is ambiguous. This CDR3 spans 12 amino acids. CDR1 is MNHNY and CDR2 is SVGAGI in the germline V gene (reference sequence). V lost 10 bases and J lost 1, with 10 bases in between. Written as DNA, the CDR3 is TGTGCCACCCAAAGGGCCCAAGAGACCCAGTACTTC. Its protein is CATQRAQETQYF.

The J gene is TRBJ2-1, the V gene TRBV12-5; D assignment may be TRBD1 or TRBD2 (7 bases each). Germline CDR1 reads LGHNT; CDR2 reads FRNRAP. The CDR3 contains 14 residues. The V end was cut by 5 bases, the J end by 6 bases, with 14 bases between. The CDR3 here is CASGHREGANEQFF. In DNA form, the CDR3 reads TGTGCTAGTGGTCACAGGGAGGGGGCCAATGAGCAGTTCTTC.

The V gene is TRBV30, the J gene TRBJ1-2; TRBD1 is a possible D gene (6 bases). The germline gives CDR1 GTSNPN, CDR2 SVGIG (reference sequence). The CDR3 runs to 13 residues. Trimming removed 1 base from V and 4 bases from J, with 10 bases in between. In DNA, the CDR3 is TGTGCCTGGAGTGCGGGGGCCAGCTATGGCTACACCTTC. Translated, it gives CAWSAGASYGYTF.

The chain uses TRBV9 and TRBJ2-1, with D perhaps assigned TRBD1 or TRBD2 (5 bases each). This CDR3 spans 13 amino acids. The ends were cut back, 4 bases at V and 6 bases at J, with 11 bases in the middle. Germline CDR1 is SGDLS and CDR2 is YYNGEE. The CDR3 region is CASSRDGLNEQFF. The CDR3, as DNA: TGTGCCAGCAGCCGGGACGGACTCAATGAGCAGTTCTTC. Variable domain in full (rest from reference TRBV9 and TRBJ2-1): DSGVTQTPKHLITATGQRVTLRCSPRSGDLSVYWYQQSLDQGLQFLIQYYNGEERAKGNILERFSAQQFPDLHSELNLSSLELGDSALYFCASSRDGLNEQFFGPGTRLTVL.

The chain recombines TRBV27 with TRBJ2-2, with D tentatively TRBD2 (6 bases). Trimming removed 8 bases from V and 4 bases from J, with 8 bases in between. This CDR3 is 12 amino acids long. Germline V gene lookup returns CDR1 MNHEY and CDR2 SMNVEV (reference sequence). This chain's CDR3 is CASGGFTGELFF. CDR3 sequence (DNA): TGTGCCAGCGGGGGGTTCACCGGGGAGCTGTTTTTT.

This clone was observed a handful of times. The CDR3 protein is CASSSRDGRIIYF. CDR3 DNA: TGTGCCAGCAGTTCCCGGGACGGCCGAATCATATATTTT. V is TRBV6-5 and J is TRBJ1-3; possible D gene TRBD1, 5 bases. Germline loops: CDR1 MNHEY, CDR2 SVGAGI. The CDR3 loop spans 13 amino acids. Trimming stripped 4 bases from V and 12 bases from J, with 16 bases between.

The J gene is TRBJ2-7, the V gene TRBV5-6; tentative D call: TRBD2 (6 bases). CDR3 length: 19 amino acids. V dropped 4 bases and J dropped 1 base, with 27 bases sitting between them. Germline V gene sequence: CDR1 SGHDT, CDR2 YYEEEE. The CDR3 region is CASSEYSYDVSGRSYEQYF. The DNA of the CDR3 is TGTGCCAGCAGCGAATACTCTTACGATGTAAGCGGGCGATCCTACGAGCAGTACTTC.

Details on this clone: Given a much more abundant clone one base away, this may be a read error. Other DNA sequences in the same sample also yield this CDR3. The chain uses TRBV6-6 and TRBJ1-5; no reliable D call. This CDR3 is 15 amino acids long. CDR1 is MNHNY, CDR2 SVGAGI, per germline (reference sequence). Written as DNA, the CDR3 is TGTGCCAGCAGGCCCGACGGATCCTCTGATCAGCCTCAGCATTTT. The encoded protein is CASRPDGSSDQPQHF.

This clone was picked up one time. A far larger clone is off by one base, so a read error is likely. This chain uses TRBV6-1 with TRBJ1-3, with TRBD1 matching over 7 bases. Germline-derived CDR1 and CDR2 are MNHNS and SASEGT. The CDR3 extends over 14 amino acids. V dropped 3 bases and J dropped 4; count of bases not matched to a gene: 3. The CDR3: CASSEGTAGNTIYF. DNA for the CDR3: TGTGCCAGCAGTGAGGGGACAGCAGGAAACACCATATATTTT.

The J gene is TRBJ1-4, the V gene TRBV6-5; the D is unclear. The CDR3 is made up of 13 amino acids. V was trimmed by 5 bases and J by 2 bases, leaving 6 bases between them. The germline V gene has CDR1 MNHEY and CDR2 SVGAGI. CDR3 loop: CASSPGTNEKLFF. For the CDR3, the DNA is TGTGCCAGCAGTCCCGGGACTAATGAAAAACTGTTTTTT.

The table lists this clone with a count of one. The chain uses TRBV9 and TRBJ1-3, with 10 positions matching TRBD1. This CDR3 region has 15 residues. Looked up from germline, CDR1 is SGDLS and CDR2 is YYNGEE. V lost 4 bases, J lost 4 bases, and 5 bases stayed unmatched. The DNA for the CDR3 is TGTGCCAGCAGCTACGGGACAGGGGCAGGAAACACCATATATTTT. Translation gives CASSYGTGAGNTIYF.

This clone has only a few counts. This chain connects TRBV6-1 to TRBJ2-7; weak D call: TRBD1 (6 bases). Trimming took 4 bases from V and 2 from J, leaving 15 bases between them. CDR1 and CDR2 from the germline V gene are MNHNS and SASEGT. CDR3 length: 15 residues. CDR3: CASSGGRGMTYEQYF. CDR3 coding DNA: TGTGCCAGCAGTGGAGGCAGGGGAATGACCTACGAGCAGTACTTC.

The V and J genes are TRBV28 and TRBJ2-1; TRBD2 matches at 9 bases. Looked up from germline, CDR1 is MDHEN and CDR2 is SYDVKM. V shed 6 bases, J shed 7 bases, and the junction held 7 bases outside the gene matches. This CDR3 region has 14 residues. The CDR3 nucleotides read TGTGCCAGCAGCTCCGGGACTAGCCGGAATGAGCAGTTCTTC. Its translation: CASSSGTSRNEQFF.

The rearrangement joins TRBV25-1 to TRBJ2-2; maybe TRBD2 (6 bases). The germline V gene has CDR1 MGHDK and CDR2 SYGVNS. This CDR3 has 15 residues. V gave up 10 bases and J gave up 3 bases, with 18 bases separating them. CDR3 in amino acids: CATSRGGWDTGELFF. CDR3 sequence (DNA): TGTGCCACCTCTCGAGGAGGGTGGGACACCGGGGAGCTGTTTTTT.

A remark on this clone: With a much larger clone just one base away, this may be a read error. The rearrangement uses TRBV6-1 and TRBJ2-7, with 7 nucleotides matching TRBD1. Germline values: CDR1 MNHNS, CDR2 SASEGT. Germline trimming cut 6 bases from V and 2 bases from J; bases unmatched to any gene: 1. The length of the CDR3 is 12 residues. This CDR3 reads CASRDRTYEQYF. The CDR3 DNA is TGTGCCAGCAGGGACAGGACCTACGAGCAGTACTTC.

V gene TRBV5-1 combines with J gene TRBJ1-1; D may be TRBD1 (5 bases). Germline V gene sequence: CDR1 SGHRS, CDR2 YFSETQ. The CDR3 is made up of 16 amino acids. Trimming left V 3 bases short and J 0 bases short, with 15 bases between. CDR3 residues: CASSSLGGGLNTEAFF. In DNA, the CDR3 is TGCGCCAGCAGCTCTCTCGGGGGAGGCTTGAACACTGAAGCTTTCTTT.

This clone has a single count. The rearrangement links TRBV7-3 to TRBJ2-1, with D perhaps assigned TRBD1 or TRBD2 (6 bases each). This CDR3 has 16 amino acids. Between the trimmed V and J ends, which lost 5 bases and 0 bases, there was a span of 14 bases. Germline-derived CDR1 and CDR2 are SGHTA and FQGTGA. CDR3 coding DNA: TGTGCCAGCAGCCCTGGAGGGGGGAGCTCCTACAATGAGCAGTTCTTC. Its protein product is CASSPGGGSSYNEQFF.

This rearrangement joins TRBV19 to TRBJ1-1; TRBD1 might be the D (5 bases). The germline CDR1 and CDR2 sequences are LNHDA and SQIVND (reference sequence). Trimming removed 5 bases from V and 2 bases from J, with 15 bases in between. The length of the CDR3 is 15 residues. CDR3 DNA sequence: TGTGCCAGTAGTGGCCGCGGGGCGGTAAACACTGAAGCTTTCTTT. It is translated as CASSGRGAVNTEAFF.

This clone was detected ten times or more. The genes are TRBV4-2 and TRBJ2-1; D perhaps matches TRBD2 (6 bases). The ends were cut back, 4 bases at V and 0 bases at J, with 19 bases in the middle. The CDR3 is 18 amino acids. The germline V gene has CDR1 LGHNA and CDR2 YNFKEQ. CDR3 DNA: TGTGCCAGCAGCCCGGGGGTTTGGTGGAACACCTCCTACAATGAGCAGTTCTTC. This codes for CASSPGVWWNTSYNEQFF.

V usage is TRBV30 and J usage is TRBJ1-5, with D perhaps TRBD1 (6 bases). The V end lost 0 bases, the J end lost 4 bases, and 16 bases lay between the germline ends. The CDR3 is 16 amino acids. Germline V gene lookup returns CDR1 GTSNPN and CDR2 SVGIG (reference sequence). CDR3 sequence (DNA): TGTGCCTGGAGTGTATGGGGGGGGCAGGGGAATCAGCCCCAGCATTTT. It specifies CAWSVWGGQGNQPQHF.

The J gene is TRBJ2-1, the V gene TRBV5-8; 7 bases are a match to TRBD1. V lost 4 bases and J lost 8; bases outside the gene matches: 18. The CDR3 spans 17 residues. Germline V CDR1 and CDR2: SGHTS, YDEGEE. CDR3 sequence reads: CASSRLTRQGSVDEQFF. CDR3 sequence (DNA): TGTGCCAGCAGCCGCCTTACCCGACAGGGTTCGGTCGATGAGCAGTTCTTC.